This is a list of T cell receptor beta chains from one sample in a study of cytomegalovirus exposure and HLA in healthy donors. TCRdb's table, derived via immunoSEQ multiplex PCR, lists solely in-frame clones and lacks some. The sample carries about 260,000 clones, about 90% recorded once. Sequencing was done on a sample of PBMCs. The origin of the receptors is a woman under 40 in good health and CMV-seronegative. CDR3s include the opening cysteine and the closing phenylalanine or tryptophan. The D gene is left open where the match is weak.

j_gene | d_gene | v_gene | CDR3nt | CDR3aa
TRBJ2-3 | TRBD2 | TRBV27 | TGTGCCAGCAGTTTCGGGGGGACTAGCACAGATACGCAGTATTTT | CASSFGGTSTDTQYF
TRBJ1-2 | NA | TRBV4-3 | TGCGCCAGCAGCGCAGATAGGTCTGCCTTGGGCTATGGCTACACCTTC | CASSADRSALGYGYTF
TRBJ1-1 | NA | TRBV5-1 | TGCGCCAGCAGCCGGACGGGGGAGGACACTGAAGCTTTCTTT | CASSRTGEDTEAFF
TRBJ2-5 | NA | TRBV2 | TGTGCCAGCAGTGCGGATGCAGTCCAAGAGACCCAGTACTTC | CASSADAVQETQYF
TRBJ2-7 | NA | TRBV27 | TGTGCCAGCAGTCAGACTACAGGAATCGAGCAGTACTTC | CASSQTTGIEQYF
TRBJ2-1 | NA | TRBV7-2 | TGTGCCAGCAGCTTAGCTGTGGGGAATGAGCAGTTCTTC | CASSLAVGNEQFF
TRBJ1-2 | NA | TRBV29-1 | TGCAGCGTTGTTGGTGCGATTAGGGACTACGACTATGGCTACACCTTC | CSVVGAIRDYDYGYTF
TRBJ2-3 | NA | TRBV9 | TGTGCCAGCAGCGTCGCAGACAAAGCAGATACGCAGTATTTT | CASSVADKADTQYF
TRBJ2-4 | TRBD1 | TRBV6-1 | TGTGCCAGCAGTGAATATAGACAGGGGGTGGCCAAAAACATTCAGTACTTC | CASSEYRQGVAKNIQYF
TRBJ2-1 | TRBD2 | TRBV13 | TGTGCCAGCAGCTTAGGACTAGCGGCCAGCAATGAGCAGTTCTTC | CASSLGLAASNEQFF